This T cell receptor beta chain was obtained from a study of T-cell memory formation after mild COVID-19. Study overall: Each donor largely had its own TCR clusters.

The CDR3 contains 15 residues. Germline CDR1 and CDR2: SGHAT and FQNNGV. V was clipped by 2 bases and J by 10 bases; unmatched bases: 7. A word on this clonotype: Its antigen is unidentified.

A 5'RACE reaction primed in the constant segment made cDNA libraries of TCR alpha and TCR beta, and these carried sample barcodes and UMIs. TCRdb itself ran the 5' RACE reads through MiXCR, one entry per CDR3 protein. The table lists over 450,000 distinct CDR3 sequences, roughly 22% of them singletons. Findings and limits, study-wide: Contracting clones from day 15 to 85 showed balanced CD4/CD8; later expanders favored CD4+. Some SARS-CoV-2-responding clones were already detected in memory before infection.

The TCR originated in an adult woman who had mild COVID-19 (a few samples of this study predate the infection). Cell type and time point are not known. The sample consisted of PBMCs or a T cell subset sorted from them (not recorded which). This sequence joins TRBV11-2 and TRBJ2-1; 11 positions agree with TRBD2. CDR3 region: CASSLSKTSGKEQFF. The CDR3 DNA reads as TGTGCCAGCAGCTTAAGCAAGACTAGCGGGAAAGAGCAGTTCTTC.